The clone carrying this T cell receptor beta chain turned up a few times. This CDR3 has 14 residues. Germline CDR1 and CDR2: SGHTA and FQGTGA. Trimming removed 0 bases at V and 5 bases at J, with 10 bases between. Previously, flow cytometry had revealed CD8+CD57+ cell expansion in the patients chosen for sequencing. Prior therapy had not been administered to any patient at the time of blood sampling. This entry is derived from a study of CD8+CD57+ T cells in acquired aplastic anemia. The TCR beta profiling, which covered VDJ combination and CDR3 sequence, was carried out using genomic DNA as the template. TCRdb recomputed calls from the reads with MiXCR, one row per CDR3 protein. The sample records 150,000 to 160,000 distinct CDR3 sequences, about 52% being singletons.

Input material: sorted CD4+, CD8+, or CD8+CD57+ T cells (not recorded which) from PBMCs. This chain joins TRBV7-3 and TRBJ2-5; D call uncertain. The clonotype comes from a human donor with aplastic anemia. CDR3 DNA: TGTGCCAGCAGCTTAACGGGCGGAGCGGAGACCCAGTACTTC. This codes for CASSLTGGAETQYF.